The source of this T cell receptor beta chain is a study of blood T cells in healthy people across ages. Primed by a sample-barcoded 5' primer and a J-beta primer mix, a second PCR proceeded for roughly 6 to 12 cycles. TCRdb reprocessed the 5' RACE reads with MiXCR, giving one entry per CDR3 protein. The sample has about 930,000 distinct CDR3 sequences, 25% to 30% seen once; the top ten hold 10% to 13%. Trimming took off 2 bases at V and 3 bases at J, with 11 bases between the two ends. CDR3 length equals 15 residues. The germline V gene has CDR1 MDHEN and CDR2 SYDVKM. With each sample, at least 5 micrograms of total RNA were extracted. The same sample was also studied in work on T cells of mothers and their children.

The clonotype originates from a woman in her thirties or forties in good health. Sequencing input: blood. V and J are TRBV28 and TRBJ1-5; a possible D gene is TRBD1 (5 bases). The CDR3 reads CASSLTDSANQPQHF. CDR3 sequence (DNA): TGTGCCAGCAGTTTAACCGACAGCGCCAATCAGCCCCAGCATTTT.